This T cell receptor beta chain is drawn from a study of naive and memory T cell subsets. Study results and limitations: A few larger clonotypes appeared in naive repertoires, especially CD8, possibly memory cells re-expressing CD45RA.

This CDR3 comprises 16 residues. J gave up 4 bases and V 6 bases, and 11 bases lay outside the gene matches. Both TRBC1 and TRBC2 were covered by a beta constant-region primer of two equimolar oligonucleotides. The ligated cDNA underwent four PCR rounds using SP2 and nested alpha and beta constant-region primers. Each CDR3 protein is one row after TCRdb ran MiXCR on the UMI-ligation and nested PCR reads. The sample consists of over 90,000 distinct CDR3 sequences, around 11% of them appearing once. This clonotype was recorded a few times. The antigen remains undetermined. The chain combines TRBV12-3 or TRBV12-4 with TRBJ2-2; 7 bases are a match to TRBD1. The receptor comes from a human donor in good health. The sample comprised naive CD4+ T cells from blood. CDR3 DNA sequence: TGTGCCAGCAGCCCCAGGGCAGGGGGAGTCACCGGGGAGCTGTTTTTT. It encodes CASSPRAGGVTGELFF.